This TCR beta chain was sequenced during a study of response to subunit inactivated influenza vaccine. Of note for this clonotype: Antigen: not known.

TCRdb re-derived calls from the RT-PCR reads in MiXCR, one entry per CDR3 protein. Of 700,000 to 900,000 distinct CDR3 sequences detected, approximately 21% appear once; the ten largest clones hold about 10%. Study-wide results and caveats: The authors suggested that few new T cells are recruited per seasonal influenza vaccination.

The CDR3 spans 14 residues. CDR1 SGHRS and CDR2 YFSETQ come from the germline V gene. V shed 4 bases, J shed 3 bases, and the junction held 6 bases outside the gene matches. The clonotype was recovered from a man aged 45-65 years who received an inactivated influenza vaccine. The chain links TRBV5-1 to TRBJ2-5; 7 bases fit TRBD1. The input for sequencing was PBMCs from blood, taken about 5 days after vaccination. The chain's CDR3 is CASSTGTAEETQYF. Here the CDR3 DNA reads TGCGCCAGCAGCACCGGGACAGCAGAAGAGACCCAGTACTTC. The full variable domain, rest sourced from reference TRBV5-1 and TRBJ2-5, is KAGVTQTPRYLIKTRGQQVTLSCSPISGHRSVSWYQQTPGQGLQFLFEYFSETQRNKGNFPGRFSGRQFSNSRSEMNVSTLELGDSALYLCASSTGTAEETQYFGPGTRLLVL.